A single sample is the source of the 26 T cell receptor beta chains below, sequenced in a study of blood T cell repertoires in COVID-19 (TCRdb year 2020). The library was obtained by the immunoSEQ multiplex PCR assay. The immuneACCESS repertoire file appears here via TCRdb, limited to in-frame rearrangements. These files lack a portion of the clones; in checked studies, under half of the deficit traces to unresolved V genes, and the cause of the others is not known. The table for this sample lists 200,000 to 250,000 clones; roughly 86% of them were counted only once. Together, the top ten hold approximately 10% of the sample. The sample consisted of peripheral blood. The receptors shown here come from a woman aged 50 to 65 with COVID-19, enrolled during active disease.

The genes are TRBV21-1 and TRBJ2-4; the table calls TRBD1, which could not be checked here. TRBV21-1 is noted as a pseudogene. The CDR3 is made up of 22 amino acids. CDR3 DNA sequence: TGTGCCAGCAGCCTCGAGCGGGACAGGGGGGATGTCACTTCCCTAGCCAAAAACATTCAGTACTTC. Amino acid sequence: CASSLERDRGDVTSLAKNIQYF.

The rearrangement joins TRBV10-1 to TRBJ2-4; possibly TRBD1 for D (5 bases). V was pared by 0 bases and J by 10 bases, with 10 bases between. The CDR3 contains 13 residues. CDR1 is WNHNN and CDR2 is SYGVQD in the germline V gene (reference sequence). The CDR3 reads CASSESRVLIQYF. CDR3 nucleotides: TGCGCCAGCAGTGAGTCCAGGGTTCTTATTCAGTACTTC.

The chain links TRBV3-1 (or the pseudogene TRBV3-2) to TRBJ1-5; D might be TRBD1 (5 bases). Germline assignment: CDR1 LGHDT and CDR2 YNNKEL (reference sequence). The CDR3 length is 15 residues. Trimming took 1 base from V and 6 from J, leaving 13 bases between them. The CDR3 reads CASSQGVGGGQPQHF. CDR3 DNA sequence: TGTGCCAGCAGCCAAGGGGTTGGGGGGGGTCAGCCCCAGCATTTT.

The CDR3, as DNA: TGTGCCAGCAAGGGACAGAGCTCTGGAAACACCATATATTTT. It is translated as CASKGQSSGNTIYF. The chain joins TRBV27 to TRBJ1-3, with 7 nucleotides matching TRBD1. From germline, CDR1 is MNHEY and CDR2 SMNVEV (reference sequence). This CDR3 has 14 residues. J lost 0 bases, V lost 7 bases, and 3 bases had no gene match.

This clone came up once. The chain recombines TRBV11-2 with TRBJ2-3; a possible D gene is TRBD1 (5 bases). The CDR3 extends over 17 amino acids. Trimming cost V 5 bases and J 1 base, with 19 bases left between them. The germline V gene has CDR1 SGHAT and CDR2 FQNNGV. The CDR3 loop is CASSTREWAFGTDTQYF. CDR3 coding DNA: TGTGCCAGCAGCACCAGGGAATGGGCCTTCGGCACAGATACGCAGTATTTT.

The chain employs TRBV3-1 (or the pseudogene TRBV3-2) and TRBJ2-3; 7 bases agree with TRBD2. The CDR3 runs to 18 residues. CDR1 is LGHDT and CDR2 is YNNKEL in the germline V gene (reference sequence). V lost 0 bases to trimming and J lost 2 bases; unmatched junction nucleotides: 11. The CDR3 DNA reads TGTGCCAGCAGCCAAGATCTGGGAGGGGAGGATTTCACAGATACGCAGTATTTT. Residues: CASSQDLGGEDFTDTQYF.

In its sample, this clone was seen once. The chain is built from TRBV3-1 (or the pseudogene TRBV3-2) and TRBJ1-2; TRBD1 matches at 10 bases. After removal of 6 bases from V and 4 bases from J, the junction contained 5 bases not matched to a gene. CDR1 and CDR2 (germline): LGHDT, YNNKEL (reference sequence). The CDR3 loop spans 14 amino acids. This chain's CDR3 is CASRLTGGGYGYTF. CDR3 in DNA: TGTGCCAGCAGATTGACAGGGGGCGGCTATGGCTACACCTTC.

The chain recombines TRBV27 with TRBJ2-7, with 9 bases identical to TRBD2. V was clipped by 6 bases and J by 2 bases; unmatched bases: 11. The germline CDR1 and CDR2 sequences are MNHEY and SMNVEV (reference sequence). The CDR3 is 16 residues long. CDR3: CASSLRHSGGPYEQYV. Here the CDR3 DNA reads TGTGCCAGCAGCCTGAGGCATAGCGGGGGTCCCTACGAGCAGTACGTC.

This chain connects TRBV19 to TRBJ1-5, with D hard to call. Trimming shortened V by 6 bases and J by 3 bases, and 6 bases separated the two germline ends. This CDR3 spans 12 amino acids. CDR1 is LNHDA and CDR2 is SQIVND in the germline V gene (reference sequence). CDR3 amino acids: CASSSPNQPQHF. The CDR3 nucleotides are TGTGCCAGTAGCTCCCCCAATCAGCCCCAGCATTTT. The full variable domain, in which reference TRBV19 and TRBJ1-5 provide the parts outside the CDR3, is DGGITQSPKYLFRKEGQNVTLSCEQNLNHDAMYWYRQDPGQGLRLIYYSQIVNDFQKGDIAEGYSVSREKKESFPLTVTSAQKNPTAFYLCASSSPNQPQHFGDGTRLSIL.

The CDR3 nucleotides read TGTGCCAGCAGCCCCCGACACCTACGCTATGGCTACACCTTC. Translating gives CASSPRHLRYGYTF. V gene TRBV5-8 combines with J gene TRBJ1-2, with no clear D. V dropped 4 bases and J dropped 4 bases, with 14 bases sitting between them. Looked up from germline, CDR1 is SGHTS and CDR2 is YDEGEE. The CDR3 runs to 14 residues.

The chain links TRBV7-2 to TRBJ1-2, with TRBD1 as a possible D gene (6 bases). This CDR3 comprises 15 residues. Looked up from germline, CDR1 is SGHTA and CDR2 is FQGNSA. The germline V and J ends were trimmed by 5 bases and 4 bases, with 17 bases remaining between them. In DNA, the CDR3 is TGTGCCAGCAGCGTGAGACCCGGGACAATCTATGGCTACACCTTC. Encoded protein: CASSVRPGTIYGYTF.

The chain couples TRBV12-3 or TRBV12-4 to TRBJ2-2, with no clear D. The CDR3 extends over 13 amino acids. The germline V and J ends were trimmed by 7 bases and 4 bases, with 10 bases remaining between them. The CDR3 loop is CASKTTSTGELFF. The CDR3 region has the DNA TGTGCCAGCAAAACGACAAGCACCGGGGAGCTGTTTTTT.

The chain has TRBV10-3 and TRBJ1-5; 9 nucleotides align to TRBD1. V lost 7 bases to trimming and J lost 3 bases; unmatched junction nucleotides: 4. There are 14 residues in the CDR3. CDR1 and CDR2 from the germline V gene are ENHRY and SYGVKD. The CDR3 nucleotides are TGTGCCATCAATAACAGGGGGCTCAATCAGCCCCAGCATTTT. Its translation is CAINNRGLNQPQHF.

A few counts support this clone. This rearrangement joins TRBV6-5 to TRBJ1-5; D is ambiguous. V gave up 7 bases and J gave up 4 bases, with 11 bases separating them. The length of the CDR3 is 13 residues. Germline assignment: CDR1 MNHEY and CDR2 SVGAGI. The CDR3 sequence: CASTAGNNQPQHF. The CDR3 DNA reads as TGTGCCAGCACGGCGGGTAATAATCAGCCCCAGCATTTT.

This rearrangement joins TRBV5-1 to TRBJ1-1, with 11 positions matching TRBD1. Germline-derived CDR1 and CDR2 are SGHRS and YFSETQ. This CDR3 is built from 14 residues. V lost 4 bases to trimming and J lost 3 bases; unmatched junction nucleotides: 2. The CDR3 coding sequence is TGCGCCAGCAGCAAGGACAGGGGGCACACTGAAGCTTTCTTT. It is translated as CASSKDRGHTEAFF.

V and J are TRBV7-6 and TRBJ2-5; D is possibly TRBD2 (7 bases). Trimming took 4 bases from V and 1 from J, leaving 16 bases between them. CDR3 size: 16 residues. CDR1 is SGHVS, CDR2 FNYEAQ, per germline. The CDR3 DNA sequence: TGTGCCAGCAGCTCGGGGAGGGTAGGGGGCCAAGAGACCCAGTACTTC. Its protein product is CASSSGRVGGQETQYF. The entire variable domain, with the rest obtained from reference TRBV7-6 and TRBJ2-5, is as follows: GAGVSQSPRYKVTKRGQDVALRCDPISGHVSLYWYRQALGQGPEFLTYFNYEAQQDKSGLPNDRFSAERPEGSISTLTIQRTEQRDSAMYRCASSSGRVGGQETQYFGPGTRLLVL.

The V call is TRBV4-3, the J call TRBJ1-2; no reliable D call. The CDR3 has 14 residues. Germline-derived CDR1 and CDR2 are LGHNA and YSLEER. V was trimmed by 0 bases and J by 8 bases, leaving 13 bases between them. In DNA, the CDR3 is TGCGCCAGCAGCCAAGAAGTGGGAAGAGGGGGCTACACCTTC. Translated, it gives CASSQEVGRGGYTF.

The V and J genes are TRBV3-1 (or the pseudogene TRBV3-2) and TRBJ1-1, with TRBD1 matching 9 bases. With V trimmed by 0 bases and J by 3 bases, 5 bases remained unmatched. CDR1 is LGHDT and CDR2 is YNNKEL in the germline V gene (reference sequence). The CDR3 is 16 residues long. As DNA, the CDR3 is TGTGCCAGCAGCCAAGATACAGGGGGCTTGGACACTGAAGCTTTCTTT. This codes for CASSQDTGGLDTEAFF.

Many counts were recorded for this clone. The J gene is TRBJ2-2, the V gene TRBV9, with TRBD2 as a possible D gene (5 bases). The CDR3 spans 14 residues. V was clipped by 4 bases and J by 7 bases, with 14 bases between them. Per the germline V gene, CDR1 is SGDLS and CDR2 is YYNGEE. The CDR3 protein is CASSRRGWDGELFF. The CDR3 DNA follows: TGTGCCAGCAGCCGTCGGGGTTGGGACGGGGAGCTGTTTTTT.

The chain joins TRBV27 to TRBJ1-2; 7 bases are shared with TRBD1. The V gene end was trimmed by 8 bases and the J gene end by 3 bases; junction bases not matched to a gene: 12. The CDR3 runs 15 residues. Germline V gene data show CDR1 as MNHEY and CDR2 as SMNVEV (reference sequence). The CDR3 sequence: CASASLQGKDYGYTF. CDR3 bases: TGTGCCAGCGCTTCCCTACAGGGGAAGGACTATGGCTACACCTTC.

Written as DNA, the CDR3 is TGTGCCAGCAGAAGATTGACAGAACCCCACGAGCAGTACGTC. Protein sequence: CASRRLTEPHEQYV. This chain uses TRBV6-4 with TRBJ2-7; a possible D gene is TRBD1 (5 bases). CDR3 length: 14 residues. Trimming pared 6 bases from V and 5 bases from J, leaving 17 bases between. The V gene's germline CDR1 is MRHNA and CDR2 SNTAGT.

This clone was recorded only once. The chain recombines TRBV19 with TRBJ1-3; 7 nucleotides agree with TRBD1. J was trimmed by 0 bases and V by 5 bases; bases with no gene match: 7. This CDR3 is 16 amino acids long. From germline, CDR1 is LNHDA and CDR2 SQIVND (reference sequence). Written as DNA, the CDR3 is TGTGCCAGTAGTCTTTCCGGGACAGCCTCTGGAAACACCATATATTTT. Amino acids: CASSLSGTASGNTIYF.

This chain uses TRBV7-6 with TRBJ2-3; tentative D call: TRBD1 (5 bases). The CDR3 extends over 16 amino acids. Germline V gene sequence: CDR1 SGHVS, CDR2 FNYEAQ. The germline V and J ends were trimmed by 5 bases and 0 bases, with 15 bases remaining between them. Here the CDR3 DNA reads TGTGCCAGCAGCGCAAGGGGTGGGGTCAGCACAGATACGCAGTATTTT. Translation: CASSARGGVSTDTQYF.

The chain employs TRBV15 and TRBJ2-2; maybe TRBD2 (5 bases). Germline assignment: CDR1 LNHNV and CDR2 YYDKDF (reference sequence). This CDR3 contains 14 residues. V gave up 7 bases and J gave up 6 bases, with 15 bases separating them. The CDR3 region has the DNA TGTGCCACCAAATATTCCGGGGTACCCGGGGAGCTGTTTTTT. Translation: CATKYSGVPGELFF.

The gene calls are TRBV27 and TRBJ1-6, with 7 bases lining up with TRBD1. The CDR3 length is 17 residues. The J segment lost 6 bases and the V segment lost 2 bases, leaving 10 bases of the junction unmatched. CDR1 and CDR2 (germline): MNHEY, SMNVEV (reference sequence). This CDR3 is CASSLGIGGMGNSPLHF. The CDR3 DNA sequence: TGTGCCAGCAGTTTAGGTATAGGGGGCATGGGTAATTCACCCCTCCACTTT.

J is TRBJ2-1 and V is TRBV4-1; D ambiguous. Germline V gene data show CDR1 as MGHRA and CDR2 as YSYEKL. V gave up 0 bases and J gave up 0 bases, with 12 bases separating them. This CDR3 has 17 amino acids. CDR3 residues: CASSQDQAFSSYNEQFF. CDR3 nucleotides: TGCGCCAGCAGCCAAGATCAGGCCTTCTCCTCCTACAATGAGCAGTTCTTC.